The 5 T cell receptor beta chains below all came from one sample that was sequenced in a study of T cell responses to AZD1222 COVID-19 vaccine. Clones were read by immunoSEQ multiplex PCR, and TCRdb kept only the in-frame ones, dropping some. The repertoire includes about 110,000 clones, around 84% of them detected once, and 3% to 3.5% sits in the top ten. The source material was peripheral blood, sampled on day 0 of AZD1222 vaccination. The receptors shown here come from an adult in good health.

V gene TRBV4-1 combines with J gene TRBJ1-1; tentative D call: TRBD1 (5 bases). Trimming removed 2 bases at V and 0 bases at J, with 7 bases between. This CDR3 contains 14 residues. Germline V gene lookup returns CDR1 MGHRA and CDR2 YSYEKL. In nucleotides, the CDR3 is TGCGCCAGCAGCCAAATGGGGGTGAACACTGAAGCTTTCTTT. Translated, it gives CASSQMGVNTEAFF.

V usage is TRBV5-1 and J usage is TRBJ1-5, with D possibly TRBD1 on 5 matching bases. This CDR3 has 14 residues. Trimming stripped 0 bases from V and 1 base from J, with 5 bases between. Germline V lookup: CDR1 SGHRS, CDR2 YFSETQ. The CDR3 loop is CASSLGQSNQPQHF. The CDR3 nucleotides read TGCGCCAGCAGCTTGGGACAGAGCAATCAGCCCCAGCATTTT.

The CDR3 DNA reads as TGTGCCAGCAGCGAGGGGGACAGGCAACTAACTGAAGCTTTCTTT. This translates into CASSEGDRQLTEAFF. The chain recombines TRBV5-5 with TRBJ1-1; 8 bases align to TRBD1. CDR3 size: 15 residues. With V trimmed by 4 bases and J by 5 bases, 10 bases remained unmatched. Germline V gives CDR1 SGHKS, CDR2 YYEKEE (reference sequence). The entire variable domain, with the rest obtained from reference TRBV5-5 and TRBJ1-1, is as follows: DAGVTQSPTHLIKTRGQQVTLRCSPISGHKSVSWYQQVLGQGPQFIFQYYEKEERGRGNFPDRFSARQFPNYSSELNVNALLLGDSALYLCASSEGDRQLTEAFFGQGTRLTVV.

The chain carries TRBV19 and TRBJ1-5; D remains unclear. The length of the CDR3 is 16 residues. Germline CDR1 reads LNHDA; CDR2 reads SQIVND (reference sequence). Trimming took off 3 bases at V and 0 bases at J, with 12 bases between the two ends. CDR3: CASSIPIAGSNQPQHF. The CDR3, as DNA: TGTGCCAGTAGTATCCCGATCGCGGGTAGCAATCAGCCCCAGCATTTT.

The chain combines TRBV7-2 with TRBJ2-5; D not certain. Trimming pared 4 bases from V and 3 bases from J, leaving 12 bases between. The CDR3 totals 14 residues. Germline values: CDR1 SGHTA, CDR2 FQGNSA. The CDR3 DNA sequence: TGTGCCAGCAGCTCGGCCCGCACAGAAGAGACCCAGTACTTC. Protein product: CASSSARTEETQYF.